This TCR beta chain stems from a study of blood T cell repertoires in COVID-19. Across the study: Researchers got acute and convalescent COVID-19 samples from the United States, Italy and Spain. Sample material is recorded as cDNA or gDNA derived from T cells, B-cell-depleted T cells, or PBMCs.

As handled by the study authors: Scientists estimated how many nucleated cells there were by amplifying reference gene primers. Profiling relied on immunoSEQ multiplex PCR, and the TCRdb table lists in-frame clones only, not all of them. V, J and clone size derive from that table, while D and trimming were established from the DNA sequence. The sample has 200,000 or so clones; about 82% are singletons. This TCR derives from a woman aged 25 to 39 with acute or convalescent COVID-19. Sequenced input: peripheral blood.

This CDR3 is CASSTGQVHQPQHF. Written as DNA, the CDR3 is TGTGCCAGTAGCACCGGACAGGTCCATCAGCCCCAGCATTTT. This chain connects TRBV19 to TRBJ1-5; 7 positions agree with TRBD1. Losses at the gene ends were 6 bases for V and 5 bases for J; bases not matched to a gene: 7. Germline V gene data show CDR1 as LNHDA and CDR2 as SQIVND (reference sequence). This CDR3 region has 14 residues. The whole variable domain, filled in from reference TRBV19 and TRBJ1-5, reads DGGITQSPKYLFRKEGQNVTLSCEQNLNHDAMYWYRQDPGQGLRLIYYSQIVNDFQKGDIAEGYSVSREKKESFPLTVTSAQKNPTAFYLCASSTGQVHQPQHFGDGTRLSIL.